The 2 T cell receptor beta chains below were found in one sample sequenced in a study of CD4+ T cells in melanoma. Sequenced by immunoSEQ multiplex PCR; TCRdb stores in-frame clones only, minus some. The sample has thousands of clones, 60% to 75% seen once; the top ten hold 16%. The sample was cells from a culture (not recorded whether cultured in vitro). The origin of the receptors is a human donor with melanoma.

The chain employs TRBV7-8 and TRBJ1-2, with a tentative D call TRBD1 (6 bases). Per germline, CDR1 SGHVS and CDR2 FQNEAQ. The CDR3 extends over 17 amino acids. Trimming took off 2 bases at V and 7 bases at J, with 23 bases between the two ends. CDR3: CASSLIRGNSGAGGYTF. CDR3 DNA sequence: TGTGCCAGCAGCTTAATTAGAGGGAACTCAGGGGCAGGTGGCTACACCTTC.

In nucleotides, the CDR3 is TGCGCCAGCAGCTTGGTAGGGGGGACGTCGACAGATACGCAGTATTTT. Protein product: CASSLVGGTSTDTQYF. The chain uses TRBV5-1 and TRBJ2-3; D might be TRBD1 or TRBD2, each matching 6 bases. Germline V gene data show CDR1 as SGHRS and CDR2 as YFSETQ. Trimming stripped 0 bases from V and 3 bases from J, with 14 bases between. The CDR3 runs to 16 residues.